These T cell receptor beta chains were read from a single sample in a study of blood T cell repertoires in COVID-19. The table came from immunoSEQ multiplex PCR; TCRdb's copy has only in-frame clones and leaves some out. The data hold about 160,000 clones, with 90% observed a single time. Input material: peripheral blood. The receptors originated from a man in his sixties with active or convalescent COVID-19. Both conserved end residues are part of each CDR3. Each record gives: clone size, V gene, J gene, D gene, CDR3 protein, CDR3 DNA. A D gene is named only where the DNA matches it firmly. Clone size is stated in some rows and not others, as once, few, many or a class when expanded.

>NA|TRBV5-4|TRBJ2-3|TRBD1
CASSPPGQGRGDTQYF
TGTGCCAGCAGCCCGCCGGGACAGGGGAGAGGAGATACGCAGTATTTT
>NA|TRBV3-1/TRBV3-2|TRBJ1-2|TRBD1
CASSSGTGPNYGYTF
TGTGCCAGCAGTTCCGGGACAGGGCCTAACTATGGCTACACCTTC
>few|TRBV10-2|TRBJ1-1|NA
CASRRDSRPRATEAFF
TGCGCCAGCAGAAGGGACTCCCGCCCAAGGGCCACTGAAGCTTTCTTT
>once|TRBV7-2|TRBJ2-1|TRBD2
CASSLARPSGYNEQFF
TGTGCCAGCAGCTTAGCGAGGCCTAGCGGATACAATGAGCAGTTCTTC
>NA|TRBV5-1|TRBJ2-3|TRBD2
CASSPSSGSGSDTQYF
TGCGCCAGCAGCCCATCTAGCGGGAGTGGGTCAGATACGCAGTATTTT
>NA|TRBV7-9|TRBJ2-1|TRBD2
CASSHVTSAGRNEQFF
TGTGCCAGCAGCCATGTTACTAGCGCTGGTAGAAATGAGCAGTTCTTC
>once|TRBV5-6|TRBJ2-1|TRBD1
CASSPGTGGLDYNEQFF
TGTGCCAGCAGCCCCGGGACAGGGGGCCTTGACTACAATGAGCAGTTCTTC
>NA|TRBV19|TRBJ1-1|TRBD1
CASSIFRTGGTEAFF
TGTGCCAGTAGTATCTTCCGGACAGGGGGCACTGAAGCTTTCTTT
>NA|TRBV7-9|TRBJ2-7|NA
CASSQDGGSEQYF
TGTGCCAGCAGCCAAGACGGGGGAAGCGAGCAGTACTTC
>NA|TRBV27|TRBJ2-7|NA
CASSLDREDEQYF
TGTGCCAGCAGTTTAGACAGGGAGGACGAGCAGTACTTC
>NA|TRBV6-5|TRBJ1-2|TRBD1
CASSYSKTGEGYTF
TGTGCCAGCAGTTACTCGAAGACAGGGGAGGGCTACACCTTC
>NA|TRBV12-3/TRBV12-4|TRBJ2-7|NA
CASSWGRYEQYF
TGTGCCAGCAGCTGGGGGCGATACGAGCAGTACTTC
>NA|TRBV3-1/TRBV3-2|TRBJ1-5|TRBD1
CASSQTGTGNQPQHF
TGTGCCAGCAGCCAGACCGGGACAGGGAATCAGCCCCAGCATTTT
>NA|TRBV19|TRBJ1-4|NA
CASSKGTGLDEKLFF
TGTGCCAGTAGTAAAGGAACGGGGTTGGATGAAAAACTGTTTTTT
>NA|TRBV7-2|TRBJ1-5|TRBD1
CASSFTGGTNQPQHF
TGTGCCAGCAGCTTCACAGGGGGCACTAATCAGCCCCAGCATTTT
>NA|TRBV29-1|TRBJ1-1|NA
CSASQGDTEAFF
TGCAGCGCGAGCCAGGGTGACACTGAAGCTTTCTTT
>few|TRBV7-9|TRBJ1-2|NA
CASSLGFGAGETNYGYTF
TGTGCCAGCAGCTTAGGATTTGGGGCAGGTGAAACTAACTATGGCTACACCTTC
>NA|TRBV5-1|TRBJ1-4|TRBD1
CASSLGQGTNEKLFF
TGCGCCAGCAGCTTGGGACAGGGCACTAATGAAAAACTGTTTTTT
>NA|TRBV5-1|TRBJ1-1|NA
CASSLALNTEAFF
TGCGCCAGCAGCTTGGCTCTGAACACTGAAGCTTTCTTT
>once|TRBV18|TRBJ2-7|NA
CASSPRLDSYEQYF
TGTGCCAGCTCACCCCGCCTTGACAGCTACGAGCAGTACTTC
>NA|TRBV5-1|TRBJ2-3|TRBD2
CASSLDPAGATDTQYF
TGCGCCAGCAGCTTGGACCCAGCGGGGGCAACAGATACGCAGTATTTT
>NA|TRBV6-5|TRBJ1-2|TRBD1
CASSTRGTVDGYTF
TGTGCCAGCAGTACCCGAGGGACAGTCGATGGCTACACCTTC
>NA|TRBV5-1|TRBJ1-1|TRBD1
CASRRTGERDTEAFF
TGCGCCAGCAGACGGACAGGGGAGCGGGACACTGAAGCTTTCTTT
>few|TRBV30|TRBJ1-2|NA
CAWTEKRGYTF
TGTGCCTGGACGGAAAAGAGGGGCTACACCTTC
>NA|TRBV5-5|TRBJ1-1|TRBD1
CASSVQTGGTEAFF
TGTGCCAGCAGCGTACAAACAGGGGGCACTGAAGCTTTCTTT
>NA|TRBV7-2|TRBJ2-1|NA
CASSLDQVEFF
TGTGCCAGCAGCTTAGATCAGGTAGAGTTCTTC
>NA|TRBV19|TRBJ1-1|NA
CASTNYQGRMNTEAFF
TGTGCCAGTACCAACTATCAGGGCAGAATGAACACTGAAGCTTTCTTT
>NA|TRBV6-5|TRBJ2-7|NA
CASSYRETVSYEQYF
TGTGCCAGCAGTTACAGAGAGACAGTCTCCTACGAGCAGTACTTC
>NA|TRBV2|TRBJ1-5|NA
CASSESLTGRSNQPQHF
TGTGCCAGCAGTGAATCTTTGACGGGTAGAAGCAATCAGCCCCAGCATTTT
>NA|TRBV15|TRBJ2-7|TRBD1
CATSRPRDSLYEQYF
TGTGCCACCAGCAGACCCAGGGACAGCTTGTACGAGCAGTACTTC
>NA|TRBV3-1/TRBV3-2|TRBJ1-5|NA
CASSQGPTGLNQPQHF
TGTGCCAGCAGCCAAGGCCCGACAGGACTCAATCAGCCCCAGCATTTT
>NA|TRBV27|TRBJ2-5|TRBD1
CASSFSRGLGETQYF
TGTGCCAGCAGTTTTTCCAGGGGGTTGGGAGAGACCCAGTACTTC
>once|TRBV6-5|TRBJ1-3|NA
CASSLGGRTGNTIYF
TGTGCCAGCAGTCTCGGGGGGAGGACTGGAAACACCATATATTTT
>NA|TRBV5-6|TRBJ2-3|NA
CASSLITDTQYF
TGTGCCAGCAGTCTAATCACAGATACGCAGTATTTT
>NA|TRBV7-6|TRBJ1-1|TRBD1
CASSRDSLGGTEAFF
TGTGCCAGCAGCCGGGACAGTTTGGGAGGTACTGAAGCTTTCTTT
>NA|TRBV13|TRBJ2-7|NA
CASSLPPPVGRGNEQYF
TGTGCCAGCAGCCTACCGCCCCCGGTGGGTAGGGGGAACGAGCAGTACTTC
>NA|TRBV19|TRBJ2-7|NA
CASSIDERSSYEQYF
TGTGCCAGTAGTATAGATGAACGGAGCTCCTACGAGCAGTACTTC
>NA|TRBV5-5|TRBJ2-2|NA
CASSPNTGELFF
TGTGCCAGCAGCCCTAACACCGGGGAGCTGTTTTTT
>once|TRBV10-3|TRBJ1-1|NA
CAIRDRGGGTEAFF
TGTGCCATCAGGGACCGGGGAGGGGGCACTGAAGCTTTCTTT
>NA|TRBV12-3/TRBV12-4|TRBJ1-1|NA
CASSPGTEAFF
TGTGCCAGCAGTCCCGGCACTGAAGCTTTCTTT
>NA|TRBV7-9|TRBJ2-2|NA
CASSLRSGVYTGELFF
TGTGCCAGCAGCTTAAGGTCAGGGGTTTATACCGGGGAGCTGTTTTTT
>NA|TRBV2|TRBJ1-1|NA
CASGPDRNTEAFF
TGTGCCAGCGGCCCGGACAGGAACACTGAAGCTTTCTTT
>NA|TRBV4-2|TRBJ1-2|TRBD1
CASSQLQGPNYGYTF
TGTGCCAGCAGCCAGTTACAGGGGCCTAACTATGGCTACACCTTC
>NA|TRBV27|TRBJ2-5|NA
CASSLSIYGSGETQYF
TGTGCCAGCAGTTTATCGATATACGGGAGTGGAGAGACCCAGTACTTC
>NA|TRBV9|TRBJ2-7|TRBD1
CASSVGAGGYLYEQYF
TGTGCCAGCAGCGTAGGGGCAGGGGGCTATCTTTACGAGCAGTACTTC
>NA|TRBV27|TRBJ2-1|NA
CASSHETANNEQFF
TGTGCCAGCAGCCACGAGACAGCTAACAATGAGCAGTTCTTC
>NA|TRBV29-1|TRBJ1-2|TRBD1
CSVEKTGVGYGYTF
TGCAGCGTTGAGAAGACAGGGGTGGGGTATGGCTACACCTTC
>NA|TRBV6-5|TRBJ1-2|NA
CASSYSVTGSFIYTF
TGTGCCAGCAGTTACTCGGTGACAGGATCCTTCATCTACACCTTC
>NA|TRBV2|TRBJ2-1|TRBD2
CASRKGLAGAGNEQFF
TGTGCCAGCAGAAAAGGGCTAGCGGGGGCGGGGAATGAGCAGTTCTTC
>NA|TRBV7-6|TRBJ1-2|TRBD1
CASSLGEQGYYGYTF
TGTGCCAGCAGCTTAGGGGAACAGGGGTACTATGGCTACACCTTC
>NA|TRBV19|TRBJ2-7|TRBD2
CASSIDGTSGPYEQYF
TGTGCCAGTAGTATAGACGGGACTAGCGGACCTTACGAGCAGTACTTC